The 7 T cell receptor beta chains below all came from one sample that was sequenced in a study of T cells in women clearing cervical HPV infection. Data came from immunoSEQ multiplex PCR; TCRdb stores just in-frame clones and leaves some out. The sample's table shows fewer than 30,000 clones. Material: blood buffy coat. These receptors came from a woman aged 18 to 75 with a cervical HPV16 infection that either progressed to CIN3+ or cleared (not recorded which).

About this clone: The read comes to an end 3 residues before the CDR3 does, leaving the germline J gene to fill in the end. The genes are TRBV30 and TRBJ1-1, with TRBD1 as a possible D gene (6 bases). This CDR3 has 13 amino acids. V was trimmed by 2 bases and J by 5 bases, leaving 12 bases between them. The germline V gene has CDR1 GTSNPN and CDR2 SVGIG (reference sequence). The part of the CDR3 DNA that was read is TGTGCCTGGAGTATGGGGGGGGCAACTGAA. Translating gives CAWSMGGATE. The CDR3 in its entirety is CAWSMGGATEAFF.

On this clone itself: The CDR3 goes on 3 residues after the read ends, and that part is filled in from the germline J gene. The gene calls are TRBV7-9 and TRBJ1-2, with TRBD1 as a possible D gene (6 bases). In germline, CDR1 is SEHNR, CDR2 FQNEAQ (reference sequence). The CDR3 runs 15 residues. Between the trimmed V and J ends, which lost 2 bases and 2 bases, there was a span of 12 bases. CDR3 protein: CASSLTGSVNYGYTF. The part of the CDR3 DNA that was read is TGTGCCAGCAGCTTAACAGGGTCGGTAAACTATGGC.

As concerns this clone: From the germline J gene comes the end of the CDR3, since the read stops 3 residues before it. V gene TRBV4-2 combines with J gene TRBJ2-2; 13 bases fit TRBD2. The CDR3 has 17 residues. V was pared by 4 bases and J by 7 bases, with 9 bases of the junction left unmatched. Germline CDR1 LGHNA, CDR2 YNFKEQ. CDR3 DNA, as far as it was read: TGTGCCAGCAGCCCAACTAGCGGGAGGGCCTATGGCGGGGAG. Protein: CASSPTSGRAYGGE. The entire CDR3 reads CASSPTSGRAYGGELFF.

With respect to this clone: Sequencing ends 3 residues short of the CDR3 end; the germline J gene provides the rest. V is TRBV28 and J is TRBJ2-1, with TRBD2 matching over 9 bases. With 3 bases clipped from V and 7 bases from J, the junction kept 4 bases outside the gene matches. The V gene's germline CDR1 is MDHEN and CDR2 SYDVKM. This CDR3 contains 14 residues. The CDR3 sequence is CASSFAGGMNEQFF. CDR3 DNA (partial): TGTGCCAGCAGTTTTGCGGGAGGGATGAATGAG.

Concerning this clone: The sequence runs out 3 residues before the end of the CDR3; the remainder is reconstructed from the germline J gene. V and J are TRBV6-2 or TRBV6-3 and TRBJ2-7; D possibly corresponds to TRBD1 (5 bases). Trimming left V 5 bases short and J 4 bases short, with 24 bases between. CDR1 and CDR2 (germline): MNHEY, SVGEGT. There are 17 residues in the CDR3. Partial CDR3 DNA: TGTGCCAGCAGTCAAAGCCAAATACAGGCGATCCCTTACGAG. It codes for CASSQSQIQAIPYE. The full CDR3 sequence reads CASSQSQIQAIPYEQYF.

On this clone: The CDR3 end falls 3 residues outside the read, so it is completed with the germline J gene. The rearrangement uses TRBV7-1 and TRBJ1-2, with D unclear. TRBV7-1 belongs to the ORF category, with a function that is uncertain. The CDR3 is 20 amino acids. CDR3: CASSSPQASGILSRKETYTF. The covered CDR3 bases are TGTGCCAGCAGCTCCCCCCAGGCTAGCGGGATACTATCTCGTAAAGAGACC.

Of note for this clone: Read data end 3 residues before the CDR3 end; the end is taken from the germline J gene. This chain uses TRBV2 with TRBJ1-5; D gene ambiguous. This CDR3 has 14 residues. Trimming pared 1 base from V and 6 bases from J, leaving 10 bases between. Germline V gene lookup returns CDR1 SNHLY and CDR2 FYNNEI. CDR3 DNA (partial): TGTGCCAGCAGTGAAGAATATACCAGTCAGCCC. The encoded protein is CASSEEYTSQP. The complete CDR3 protein is CASSEEYTSQPQHF.